Listed below are T cell receptor beta chains from one sample, sequenced in a study of cytotoxic CD8 clonotypes in ibrutinib-treated CLL. The method was immunoSEQ multiplex PCR; TCRdb's version includes in-frame clones alone and lacks a portion of them. This sample has some 290,000 clones, with 80% found just once. The material sequenced was PBMCs, taken before ibrutinib treatment. The receptors shown here come from a human donor with chronic lymphocytic leukemia. The CDR3 runs from the conserved cysteine through the conserved F or W. The D gene is left open where the match is weak. Clone size appears in some rows only: once, few, many, or a class for an expanded clone.

D gene: TRBD2; V gene: TRBV4-1; clone size: once; J gene: TRBJ2-3; CDR3 protein: CASSQDWGSGGADTQYF; CDR3 DNA: TGCGCCAGCAGCCAAGATTGGGGCAGCGGGGGAGCAGATACGCAGTATTTT
D gene: NA; V gene: TRBV28; clone size: NA; J gene: TRBJ2-7; CDR3 protein: CASRQPLTGLEQYF; CDR3 DNA: TGTGCCAGCAGACAACCTCTGACTGGCCTTGAGCAGTACTTC
D gene: TRBD2; V gene: TRBV30; clone size: NA; J gene: TRBJ2-3; CDR3 protein: CAWSVLAGGKDTQYF; CDR3 DNA: TGTGCCTGGAGTGTCCTAGCGGGAGGGAAAGATACGCAGTATTTT
D gene: TRBD1; V gene: TRBV27; clone size: few; J gene: TRBJ2-3; CDR3 protein: CASSLDKGTGADTQYF; CDR3 DNA: TGTGCCAGCAGTTTAGACAAAGGGACAGGGGCAGATACGCAGTATTTT
D gene: TRBD1; V gene: TRBV5-1; clone size: NA; J gene: TRBJ2-1; CDR3 protein: CASSKGQPIPYNEQFF; CDR3 DNA: TGCGCCAGCAGCAAGGGACAGCCCATACCCTACAATGAGCAGTTCTTC
D gene: TRBD1; V gene: TRBV10-3; clone size: NA; J gene: TRBJ1-5; CDR3 protein: CAISGDRVGNQPQHF; CDR3 DNA: TGTGCCATCAGTGGGGACAGGGTGGGCAATCAGCCCCAGCATTTT
D gene: TRBD1; V gene: TRBV30; clone size: NA; J gene: TRBJ1-2; CDR3 protein: CAWSKGQGTLGYGYTF; CDR3 DNA: TGTGCCTGGAGCAAAGGACAGGGGACTTTAGGCTATGGCTACACCTTC
D gene: NA; V gene: TRBV7-2; clone size: NA; J gene: TRBJ1-4; CDR3 protein: CASSWGTKPWDEKLFF; CDR3 DNA: TGTGCCAGCAGCTGGGGGACGAAACCTTGGGATGAAAAACTGTTTTTT
D gene: TRBD2; V gene: TRBV29-1; clone size: NA; J gene: TRBJ2-7; CDR3 protein: CSGGLAGTKEQYF; CDR3 DNA: TGCAGCGGAGGACTAGCGGGTACGAAAGAGCAGTACTTC
D gene: TRBD1; V gene: TRBV7-6; clone size: NA; J gene: TRBJ1-3; CDR3 protein: CASSPGQDHTGNTIYF; CDR3 DNA: TGTGCCAGCAGCCCCGGACAGGACCACACTGGAAACACCATATATTTT
D gene: NA; V gene: TRBV4-2; clone size: NA; J gene: TRBJ1-5; CDR3 protein: CASSQEPGWSNQPQHF; CDR3 DNA: TGTGCCAGCAGCCAAGAACCGGGTTGGAGCAATCAGCCCCAGCATTTT
D gene: NA; V gene: TRBV6-5; clone size: NA; J gene: TRBJ2-5; CDR3 protein: CASNPGFQETQYF; CDR3 DNA: TGTGCCAGCAATCCGGGATTCCAAGAGACCCAGTACTTC
D gene: NA; V gene: TRBV11-3; clone size: NA; J gene: TRBJ2-2; CDR3 protein: CASSLVPSGRLPGETGELFF; CDR3 DNA: TGTGCCAGCAGCTTAGTCCCCTCTGGTCGGCTCCCAGGGGAAACCGGGGAGCTGTTTTTT
D gene: NA; V gene: TRBV27; clone size: once; J gene: TRBJ1-5; CDR3 protein: CASSLRRPSPFRPQHF; CDR3 DNA: TGTGCCAGCAGTTTGAGGCGCCCTTCCCCATTTCGGCCCCAGCATTTT
D gene: TRBD2; V gene: TRBV19; clone size: NA; J gene: TRBJ2-5; CDR3 protein: CASSPGLAGQETQYF; CDR3 DNA: TGTGCCAGTAGTCCAGGACTAGCGGGACAAGAGACCCAGTACTTC
D gene: TRBD2; V gene: TRBV4-3; clone size: NA; J gene: TRBJ2-7; CDR3 protein: CASSLSLLAGTYEQYF; CDR3 DNA: TGCGCCAGCAGCCTATCACTGCTAGCGGGAACCTACGAGCAGTACTTC
D gene: NA; V gene: TRBV28; clone size: once; J gene: TRBJ2-3; CDR3 protein: CASVVWGTSTDTQYF; CDR3 DNA: TGTGCCAGCGTCGTTTGGGGAACTAGCACAGATACGCAGTATTTT
D gene: TRBD1; V gene: TRBV6-5; clone size: medium-sized; J gene: TRBJ2-7; CDR3 protein: CASSFTGTGTYEQYF; CDR3 DNA: TGTGCCAGCAGCTTTACCGGGACAGGGACCTACGAGCAGTACTTC
D gene: NA; V gene: TRBV7-6; clone size: NA; J gene: TRBJ2-7; CDR3 protein: CASSLVQGPDEQYF; CDR3 DNA: TGTGCCAGCAGCTTAGTCCAGGGACCGGACGAGCAGTACTTC
D gene: NA; V gene: TRBV7-9; clone size: NA; J gene: TRBJ1-3; CDR3 protein: CASNQPKKEGSGNTIYF; CDR3 DNA: TGTGCCAGCAACCAACCAAAAAAGGAGGGTTCTGGAAACACCATATATTTT
D gene: TRBD1; V gene: TRBV30; clone size: NA; J gene: TRBJ1-2; CDR3 protein: CAWREGARGYTF; CDR3 DNA: TGTGCCTGGAGGGAGGGGGCGCGGGGCTACACCTTC
D gene: TRBD1; V gene: TRBV7-2; clone size: NA; J gene: TRBJ1-2; CDR3 protein: CASSLMTGFDGYTF; CDR3 DNA: TGTGCCAGCAGCCTTATGACAGGGTTTGATGGCTACACCTTC
D gene: NA; V gene: TRBV28; clone size: NA; J gene: TRBJ2-4; CDR3 protein: CATSGAAKNIQYF; CDR3 DNA: TGTGCCACTTCGGGGGCAGCCAAAAACATTCAGTACTTC
D gene: NA; V gene: TRBV27; clone size: NA; J gene: TRBJ2-7; CDR3 protein: CASSPIGGSYEQYF; CDR3 DNA: TGTGCCAGCAGTCCGATCGGCGGATCCTACGAGCAGTACTTC
D gene: NA; V gene: TRBV7-9; clone size: NA; J gene: TRBJ1-2; CDR3 protein: CASSPPVTNYGYTF; CDR3 DNA: TGTGCCAGCAGCCCCCCGGTTACAAACTATGGCTACACCTTC
D gene: TRBD2; V gene: TRBV7-9; clone size: NA; J gene: TRBJ2-2; CDR3 protein: CASSGGRALLAELFF; CDR3 DNA: TGTGCCAGCAGTGGCGGGAGGGCCTTATTAGCGGAGCTGTTTTTT
D gene: NA; V gene: TRBV30; clone size: NA; J gene: TRBJ1-5; CDR3 protein: CAWSHGSGVGQPQHF; CDR3 DNA: TGTGCCTGGAGCCACGGGTCCGGGGTGGGGCAGCCCCAGCATTTT
D gene: NA; V gene: TRBV7-8; clone size: NA; J gene: TRBJ1-2; CDR3 protein: CASSLVALDYGYTF; CDR3 DNA: TGTGCCAGCAGCTTAGTGGCGTTGGACTATGGCTACACCTTC
D gene: NA; V gene: TRBV9; clone size: NA; J gene: TRBJ2-2; CDR3 protein: CASSGRASNTGELFF; CDR3 DNA: TGTGCCAGCAGCGGCCGGGCTTCGAACACCGGGGAGCTGTTTTTT
D gene: NA; V gene: TRBV2; clone size: NA; J gene: TRBJ2-7; CDR3 protein: CAILPRVSLSEQYF; CDR3 DNA: TGTGCCATCCTACCTAGGGTTAGCCTTAGTGAGCAGTACTTC
D gene: TRBD1; V gene: TRBV6-5; clone size: NA; J gene: TRBJ1-2; CDR3 protein: CASSYSGGAGYGYTF; CDR3 DNA: TGTGCCAGCAGTTACTCAGGGGGCGCAGGCTATGGCTACACCTTC
D gene: NA; V gene: TRBV27; clone size: NA; J gene: TRBJ2-1; CDR3 protein: CASRPLISYNEQFF; CDR3 DNA: TGTGCCAGCAGGCCCCTCATCTCCTACAATGAGCAGTTCTTC
D gene: NA; V gene: TRBV5-1; clone size: once; J gene: TRBJ1-5; CDR3 protein: CASSYTPGNNQPQHF; CDR3 DNA: TGCGCCAGCAGCTATACCCCAGGGAACAATCAGCCCCAGCATTTT
D gene: NA; V gene: TRBV2; clone size: NA; J gene: TRBJ1-2; CDR3 protein: CANQEAPNYGYTF; CDR3 DNA: TGTGCCAACCAGGAGGCCCCTAACTATGGCTACACCTTC
D gene: NA; V gene: TRBV5-1; clone size: NA; J gene: TRBJ1-2; CDR3 protein: CASSLVGGSYGYTF; CDR3 DNA: TGCGCCAGCAGCTTGGTGGGGGGAAGCTATGGCTACACCTTC
D gene: TRBD2; V gene: TRBV9; clone size: NA; J gene: TRBJ2-1; CDR3 protein: CASSVSRGLAADEQFF; CDR3 DNA: TGTGCCAGCAGCGTAAGCAGAGGACTAGCAGCGGATGAGCAGTTCTTC
D gene: NA; V gene: TRBV9; clone size: NA; J gene: TRBJ2-7; CDR3 protein: CASSVAPGPSYEQYF; CDR3 DNA: TGTGCCAGCAGCGTAGCCCCGGGACCCTCCTACGAGCAGTACTTC
D gene: NA; V gene: TRBV2; clone size: NA; J gene: TRBJ2-2; CDR3 protein: CASSAQGPGELFF; CDR3 DNA: TGTGCCAGCAGTGCTCAGGGGCCCGGGGAGCTGTTTTTT
D gene: TRBD1; V gene: TRBV10-3; clone size: NA; J gene: TRBJ1-2; CDR3 protein: CAIANPRQGYGYTF; CDR3 DNA: TGTGCCATCGCTAATCCCCGACAGGGCTATGGCTACACCTTC
D gene: TRBD1; V gene: TRBV15; clone size: many; J gene: TRBJ2-5; CDR3 protein: CATSRTTGGETQYF; CDR3 DNA: TGTGCCACCAGCAGAACAACAGGGGGAGAGACCCAGTACTTC
D gene: TRBD2; V gene: TRBV28; clone size: NA; J gene: TRBJ2-7; CDR3 protein: CASSRALAGGREQYF; CDR3 DNA: TGTGCCAGCAGTCGTGCGCTAGCGGGAGGTCGCGAGCAGTACTTC
D gene: NA; V gene: TRBV19; clone size: NA; J gene: TRBJ2-7; CDR3 protein: CASSMWGSYEQYF; CDR3 DNA: TGTGCCAGTAGTATGTGGGGGTCCTACGAGCAGTACTTC
D gene: TRBD1; V gene: TRBV7-9; clone size: NA; J gene: TRBJ1-4; CDR3 protein: CASSEGQTTNEKLFF; CDR3 DNA: TGTGCCAGCAGCGAGGGACAGACAACTAATGAAAAACTGTTTTTT
D gene: NA; V gene: TRBV9; clone size: few; J gene: TRBJ2-2; CDR3 protein: CASSGTHRELFF; CDR3 DNA: TGTGCCAGCAGCGGGACCCACCGGGAGCTGTTTTTT
D gene: NA; V gene: TRBV15; clone size: NA; J gene: TRBJ2-7; CDR3 protein: CATSSGPRPYEQYF; CDR3 DNA: TGTGCCACCAGCAGTGGACCCCGGCCCTACGAGCAGTACTTC
D gene: NA; V gene: TRBV10-3; clone size: NA; J gene: TRBJ2-4; CDR3 protein: CAISESMVGGNIQYF; CDR3 DNA: TGTGCCATCAGTGAGTCGATGGTAGGCGGAAACATTCAGTACTTC
D gene: TRBD1; V gene: TRBV6-5; clone size: NA; J gene: TRBJ2-5; CDR3 protein: CASSYRDRQETQYF; CDR3 DNA: TGTGCCAGCAGTTATCGGGACAGACAAGAGACCCAGTACTTC
D gene: TRBD2; V gene: TRBV4-2; clone size: NA; J gene: TRBJ2-1; CDR3 protein: CASRSGGSFDNEQFF; CDR3 DNA: TGTGCCAGCAGGTCGGGCGGGAGTTTTGACAATGAGCAGTTCTTC
D gene: NA; V gene: TRBV6-5; clone size: NA; J gene: TRBJ2-7; CDR3 protein: CASSNGPEQYF; CDR3 DNA: TGTGCCAGCAGTAACGGACCGGAGCAGTACTTC
D gene: NA; V gene: TRBV2; clone size: NA; J gene: TRBJ1-1; CDR3 protein: CASGVTAGTEAFF; CDR3 DNA: TGTGCCAGCGGGGTAACGGCGGGCACTGAAGCTTTCTTT
D gene: NA; V gene: TRBV30; clone size: NA; J gene: TRBJ2-7; CDR3 protein: CAWSSGYEQYF; CDR3 DNA: TGTGCCTGGAGTAGCGGCTACGAGCAGTACTTC